The source of this T cell receptor (beta chain) is a study of shared T cell receptors in the human thymus. Germline V lookup: CDR1 LGHNA, CDR2 YNFKEQ. The CDR3 is made up of 20 amino acids. V was pared by 2 bases and J by 2 bases, with 18 bases of the junction left unmatched. The method was immunoSEQ multiplex PCR; TCRdb's version includes in-frame clones alone and lacks a portion of them. Of roughly 560,000 clones in the sample, around 78% were seen once. The same sample was also studied in work on human thymus T cells. That work states: Thymus tissue was removed during corrective cardiac surgery.

Sequences were obtained from thymocytes. The chain recombines TRBV4-2 with TRBJ2-7; TRBD2 matches at 10 bases. The sequence was collected from a boy under two years old with a congenital heart defect. DNA of the CDR3: TGTGCCAGCAGCCAACCTCCCTGGGCTAGCGGGAGTAGGGTCGCCTACGAGCAGTACTTC. Amino acids: CASSQPPWASGSRVAYEQYF.